The next 5 T cell receptor beta chains were all read from a single sample in a study of cytomegalovirus exposure and HLA in healthy donors. The PCR had 60 Vbeta and 13 Jbeta primers. Generated by immunoSEQ multiplex PCR, the TCRdb table keeps only in-frame clones and is missing some. In the table there are 160,000 or so clones, approximately 80% of which are singletons. Sequencing was carried out using PBMCs. These receptors were taken from a man younger than 30 in good health and CMV-seropositive.

V usage is TRBV4-3 and J usage is TRBJ1-2, with TRBD1 identical over 9 bases. CDR1 is LGHNA, CDR2 YSLEER, per germline. J was trimmed by 8 bases and V by 1 base; bases with no gene match: 2. The CDR3 sequence is 13 residues long. CDR3 loop: CASSQGQGEGYTF. DNA for the CDR3: TGCGCCAGCAGCCAAGGACAGGGGGAAGGCTACACCTTC.

This chain joins TRBV2 and TRBJ1-4; the D gene is possibly TRBD1 (6 bases). Germline CDR1 is SNHLY and CDR2 is FYNNEI. The CDR3 is made up of 13 amino acids. V shed 5 bases and J shed 10 bases, with 14 bases lying between them. CDR3 residues: CASSLEQGGKLFF. As DNA, the CDR3 is TGTGCCAGCAGTCTGGAGCAAGGGGGAAAACTGTTTTTT.

The V call is TRBV2, the J call TRBJ2-7, with TRBD1 matching over 8 bases. The CDR3 is made up of 15 amino acids. The germline CDR1 and CDR2 sequences are SNHLY and FYNNEI. Losses at the gene ends were 6 bases for V and 2 bases for J; bases not matched to a gene: 9. The CDR3 is CASRRVDRGPYEQYF. The CDR3 DNA follows: TGTGCCAGCAGACGGGTCGACAGGGGCCCCTACGAGCAGTACTTC.

The chain combines TRBV5-1 with TRBJ1-5, with TRBD1 as a possible D gene (5 bases). The germline CDR1 and CDR2 sequences are SGHRS and YFSETQ. The V end lost 3 bases, the J end lost 7 bases, and 17 bases lay between the germline ends. The CDR3 extends over 15 amino acids. The CDR3 coding sequence is TGCGCCAGCAGCTCCAACGGGGGGAGAGAACAGCCCCAGCATTTT. Translated: CASSSNGGREQPQHF.

This chain uses TRBV9 with TRBJ2-1; possibly TRBD2 for D (5 bases). CDR3 length: 15 amino acids. CDR1 and CDR2 from the germline V gene are SGDLS and YYNGEE. V was cut by 0 bases and J by 5 bases, with 12 bases left in between. CDR3 region: CASSVGGSSHNEQFF. The CDR3 DNA follows: TGTGCCAGCAGCGTAGGAGGGTCTAGCCACAATGAGCAGTTCTTC. Variable domain in full (rest from reference TRBV9 and TRBJ2-1): DSGVTQTPKHLITATGQRVTLRCSPRSGDLSVYWYQQSLDQGLQFLIQYYNGEERAKGNILERFSAQQFPDLHSELNLSSLELGDSALYFCASSVGGSSHNEQFFGPGTRLTVL.